A single sample is the source of the 17 T cell receptor beta chains below, sequenced in a study of CD8+ T cells in alopecia areata. In each case, RNA was isolated and then reverse transcribed into cDNA as the sequencing template. Using immunoSEQ multiplex PCR, the repertoire was profiled, and TCRdb retains in-frame clones only, with some absent. The sample lists about 200,000 clones, 56% occurring once. The sample consisted of CD8+ T cells sorted from blood. The receptors stem from a human donor in good health.

The V and J genes are TRBV19 and TRBJ1-1; 7 nucleotides line up with TRBD1. V shed 8 bases and J 0 bases; nucleotides not matched to a gene: 9. The CDR3 extends over 15 amino acids. The germline V gene has CDR1 LNHDA and CDR2 SQIVND (reference sequence). The CDR3 nucleotides are TGTGCCAGTTACCGGGACAGAAGAATGAACACTGAAGCTTTCTTT. This encodes CASYRDRRMNTEAFF.

The chain has TRBV27 and TRBJ1-1, with D perhaps matching TRBD1 (5 bases). This CDR3 is built from 14 residues. CDR1 is MNHEY and CDR2 is SMNVEV in the germline V gene (reference sequence). V shed 1 base and J shed 2 bases, with 8 bases lying between them. The CDR3 loop reads CASSLWGGNTEAFF. CDR3 DNA sequence: TGTGCCAGCAGTTTATGGGGCGGTAACACTGAAGCTTTCTTT.

This chain links TRBV19 with TRBJ2-1; 9 bases are a match to TRBD1. V trimming: 7 bases; J trimming: 8 bases; junction bases outside the gene matches: 6. CDR1 and CDR2 from the germline V gene are LNHDA and SQIVND (reference sequence). This CDR3 contains 13 residues. Here the CDR3 DNA reads TGTGCCAGTACGGTACAGGGGGCGGATGAGCAGTTCTTC. It is translated as CASTVQGADEQFF.

The J gene is TRBJ2-1, the V gene TRBV30; 9 nucleotides align to TRBD1. This CDR3 has 13 residues. Germline lookup yields CDR1 GTSNPN and CDR2 SVGIG (reference sequence). V trimming: 3 bases; J trimming: 9 bases; junction bases outside the gene matches: 6. CDR3 DNA sequence: TGTGCCTGGAGCCCGGGACAGGGTGCTGAGCAGTTCTTC. It encodes CAWSPGQGAEQFF.

In its sample, this clone ranks as medium-sized. J is TRBJ2-7 and V is TRBV6-1; D is unclear. The CDR3 length is 15 residues. The V and J ends lost 6 bases and 1 base respectively, with 16 bases between them. Per the germline V gene, CDR1 is MNHNS and CDR2 is SASEGT. The CDR3 loop is CASRSGTSPSYEQYF. In DNA form, the CDR3 reads TGTGCCAGCAGATCCGGTACATCCCCATCCTACGAGCAGTACTTC.

The chain is built from TRBV5-1 and TRBJ2-7, with 10 bases matching TRBD1. Germline V gene sequence: CDR1 SGHRS, CDR2 YFSETQ. CDR3 length: 14 amino acids. The V gene end was trimmed by 2 bases and the J gene end by 3 bases; junction bases not matched to a gene: 2. The CDR3 loop reads CASSFGTGDYEQYF. CDR3 in DNA: TGCGCCAGCAGCTTCGGGACAGGGGACTACGAGCAGTACTTC. The complete variable domain, with remaining parts taken from reference TRBV5-1 and TRBJ2-7, reads KAGVTQTPRYLIKTRGQQVTLSCSPISGHRSVSWYQQTPGQGLQFLFEYFSETQRNKGNFPGRFSGRQFSNSRSEMNVSTLELGDSALYLCASSFGTGDYEQYFGPGTRLTVT.

J is TRBJ2-2 and V is TRBV2; 7 bases agree with TRBD1. V gave up 3 bases and J gave up 5 bases; unmatched junction bases: 9. The CDR3 has 16 residues. Germline V gene lookup returns CDR1 SNHLY and CDR2 FYNNEI. The CDR3 DNA is TGTGCCAGCAGTGAGACCGAGACAGGGTGGACCGGGGAGCTGTTTTTT. Encoded protein: CASSETETGWTGELFF.

This clone occurred a few times. The chain is built from TRBV5-4 and TRBJ1-2, with TRBD1 as a possible D gene (5 bases). V was pared by 4 bases and J by 5 bases, with 15 bases between. This CDR3 has 14 amino acids. The germline V gene has CDR1 SGHNT and CDR2 YYREEE (reference sequence). CDR3 residues: CASSPGLSGYGYTF. In nucleotides, the CDR3 is TGTGCCAGCAGCCCGGGACTATCGGGGTATGGCTACACCTTC.

The chain carries TRBV9 and TRBJ2-5; 10 bases align to TRBD2. There are 15 residues in the CDR3. V dropped 0 bases and J dropped 7; count of bases not matched to a gene: 6. From germline, CDR1 is SGDLS and CDR2 YYNGEE. CDR3 bases: TGTGCCAGCAGCGTAGGGACTAGCGGAACAGGGACCCAGTACTTC. Its translation is CASSVGTSGTGTQYF.

The chain joins TRBV30 to TRBJ2-2; TRBD2 aligns across 8 bases. Germline trimming cut 0 bases from V and 2 bases from J; bases unmatched to any gene: 2. Looked up from germline, CDR1 is GTSNPN and CDR2 is SVGIG (reference sequence). The CDR3 extends over 15 amino acids. CDR3: CAWSVAGVNTGELFF. CDR3 DNA sequence: TGTGCCTGGAGTGTAGCGGGGGTTAACACCGGGGAGCTGTTTTTT.

V is TRBV5-1 and J is TRBJ1-1, with D uncertain. With 3 bases removed from V and 0 bases from J, the gap between germline ends came to 6 bases. CDR1 SGHRS and CDR2 YFSETQ come from the germline V gene. This CDR3 region has 13 residues. The CDR3 DNA reads as TGCGCCAGCAGCTGGACGGTGAACACTGAAGCTTTCTTT. It yields the protein CASSWTVNTEAFF.

There are a few counts of this clone. J is TRBJ1-2 and V is TRBV12-5; D unresolved. The CDR3 spans 11 residues. Trimming left V 1 base short and J 8 bases short, with 5 bases between. Germline CDR1 and CDR2: LGHNT and FRNRAP. The CDR3 DNA reads TGTGCTAGTGGTTTGGCGTGGGGCTACACCTTC. This gives the protein CASGLAWGYTF.

In the case of this clone: Different DNA sequences within this sample yield the same CDR3. The chain joins TRBV5-1 to TRBJ1-1, with no clear D. The CDR3 length is 11 residues. Trimming shortened V by 5 bases and J by 4 bases, and 6 bases separated the two germline ends. Germline CDR1 is SGHRS and CDR2 is YFSETQ. CDR3 DNA: TGCGCCAGCAGGCTAGGCACTGAAGCTTTCTTT. Its protein product is CASRLGTEAFF. The entire variable domain, with the rest obtained from reference TRBV5-1 and TRBJ1-1, is as follows: KAGVTQTPRYLIKTRGQQVTLSCSPISGHRSVSWYQQTPGQGLQFLFEYFSETQRNKGNFPGRFSGRQFSNSRSEMNVSTLELGDSALYLCASRLGTEAFFGQGTRLTVV.

The chain carries TRBV29-1 and TRBJ1-3; tentatively, D is TRBD1 (5 bases). V lost 6 bases, J lost 2 bases, and 11 bases lay in between. Germline CDR1 and CDR2: SQVTM and ANQGSEA. The CDR3 is 13 amino acids. This CDR3 reads CSVPWDPGNTIYF. In nucleotides, the CDR3 is TGCAGCGTCCCCTGGGACCCTGGAAACACCATATATTTT.

The V gene is TRBV29-1, the J gene TRBJ2-2, with TRBD2 identical over 8 bases. V lost 4 bases and J lost 0; bases outside the gene matches: 4. The germline V gene has CDR1 SQVTM and CDR2 ANQGSEA. This CDR3 is built from 15 residues. The CDR3, as DNA: TGCAGCGTTGGCCGGGGGGGCGCGAACACCGGGGAGCTGTTTTTT. It encodes CSVGRGGANTGELFF.

The chain combines TRBV5-1 with TRBJ2-6, with TRBD1 matching 7 bases. The V gene's germline CDR1 is SGHRS and CDR2 YFSETQ. V was pared by 0 bases and J by 3 bases, with 3 bases of the junction left unmatched. The CDR3 sequence is 16 residues long. For the CDR3, the DNA is TGCGCCAGCAGCTTGGAGGGGGCTCATGGGGCCAACGTCCTGACTTTC. Protein product: CASSLEGAHGANVLTF.

V and J are TRBV4-1 and TRBJ2-4; no definite D call. CDR1 and CDR2 from the germline V gene are MGHRA and YSYEKL. The CDR3 runs 13 residues. The V and J ends lost 1 base and 11 bases respectively, with 12 bases between them. CDR3 residues: CASSQAVRDVQYF. The DNA of the CDR3 is TGCGCCAGCAGCCAAGCCGTAAGAGATGTTCAGTACTTC.